The rows below give T cell receptor beta chains drawn from one sample of a study of response to subunit inactivated influenza vaccine. TCRdb re-derived calls from the RT-PCR reads in MiXCR, one entry per CDR3 protein. The sample has some 190,000 distinct CDR3 sequences; roughly 14% are singletons. Sample: CD8+ T cells sorted from PBMCs, taken 4 to 6 days after vaccination. All receptors derive from a man aged 50-59 years who received an inactivated influenza vaccine. CDR3s include the opening cysteine and the closing phenylalanine or tryptophan. D genes are given only for firm matches. Part of the rows lack a size; the others show once, few, many or a class for expanded clones.

size: -
V: TRBV12-3/TRBV12-4
J: TRBJ2-3
D: -
DNA: TGTGCCAGCAGGCCGTTCGGTTTCACAGATACGCAGTATTTT
CDR3: CASRPFGFTDTQYF

size: few
V: TRBV7-9
J: TRBJ2-2
D: -
DNA: TGTGCCAGCAGCTTCCGTAACAGCAGGACCGGGGAGCTGTTTTTT
CDR3: CASSFRNSRTGELFF

size: few
V: TRBV6-2/TRBV6-3
J: TRBJ2-7
D: -
DNA: TGTGCCAGCAGTTACTCTGTGGAGCAGTACTTC
CDR3: CASSYSVEQYF

size: few
V: TRBV7-2
J: TRBJ1-1
D: -
DNA: TGTGCCAGCAGCTTGATATGGGCTGAAGCTTTCTTT
CDR3: CASSLIWAEAFF

size: few
V: TRBV7-6
J: TRBJ2-1
D: TRBD1
DNA: TGTGCCAGCAGCCAAGGTCCGGGACAGGGGGCTAACAATGAGCAGTTCTTC
CDR3: CASSQGPGQGANNEQFF

size: few
V: TRBV28
J: TRBJ1-2
D: -
DNA: TGTGCCAGCAGTTTGTCGGTCTCAGGCTATGGCTACACCTTC
CDR3: CASSLSVSGYGYTF

size: few
V: TRBV29-1
J: TRBJ1-4
D: -
DNA: TGCAGCGTTGAGAGCAGGGCGGATGAAAAACTGTTTTTT
CDR3: CSVESRADEKLFF

size: few
V: TRBV28
J: TRBJ1-1
D: -
DNA: TGTGCCAGCAGTCCAAGAACAGAACTTAACACTGAAGCTTTCTTT
CDR3: CASSPRTELNTEAFF

size: -
V: TRBV7-8
J: TRBJ2-2
D: -
DNA: TGTGCCAGCAGCTCCAGGGGCGCAAGATTCGGGGAGCTGTTTTTT
CDR3: CASSSRGARFGELFF

size: -
V: TRBV5-6
J: TRBJ2-7
D: -
DNA: TGTGCCAGCAGCCTCAGGGATTCCGAGCAGTACTTC
CDR3: CASSLRDSEQYF

size: -
V: TRBV13
J: TRBJ2-7
D: TRBD2
DNA: TGTGCCAGCAGCTTAGACGGGGAGGGCCGAATCGAGCAGTACTTC
CDR3: CASSLDGEGRIEQYF

size: many
V: TRBV7-9
J: TRBJ2-1
D: TRBD2
DNA: TGTGCCAGCAGCTCCAGCGGGGGTTCATACTACAATGAGCAGTTCTTC
CDR3: CASSSSGGSYYNEQFF

size: -
V: TRBV28
J: TRBJ2-7
D: -
DNA: TGTGCCAGCAGTTTATTATCGGGATTTTACGAGCAGTACTTC
CDR3: CASSLLSGFYEQYF

size: -
V: TRBV5-1
J: TRBJ2-5
D: TRBD2
DNA: TGCGCCAGCAGCATCAGCCGGGGACTAGGAGAGACCCAGTACTTC
CDR3: CASSISRGLGETQYF

size: -
V: TRBV4-3
J: TRBJ1-3
D: -
DNA: TGCGCCAGCAGCCAAGATTGGGGGTTTGGAAACACCATATATTTT
CDR3: CASSQDWGFGNTIYF

size: -
V: TRBV20-1
J: TRBJ1-1
D: -
DNA: TGCAGTGCCCGGTCCCCCCCCGGGGAACTCATGAACACTGAAGCTTTCTTT
CDR3: CSARSPPGELMNTEAFF

size: few
V: TRBV5-1
J: TRBJ2-7
D: TRBD2
DNA: TGCGCCAGCCGCGTGACTAGCGGGGGCTCCTACGAGCAGTACTTC
CDR3: CASRVTSGGSYEQYF

size: -
V: TRBV30
J: TRBJ1-5
D: -
DNA: TGTGCCTCGACGGAGGATTATAGCAATCAGCCCCAGCATTTT
CDR3: CASTEDYSNQPQHF

size: -
V: TRBV4-3
J: TRBJ2-2
D: TRBD1
DNA: TGCGCCAGCAGCCAAGATAGGGACAGGCACACCGGGGAGCTGTTTTTT
CDR3: CASSQDRDRHTGELFF

size: -
V: TRBV28
J: TRBJ1-2
D: -
DNA: TGTGCCAGCAGTTTATACGACGGCTATGGCTACACCTTC
CDR3: CASSLYDGYGYTF

size: few
V: TRBV6-2/TRBV6-3
J: TRBJ2-2
D: -
DNA: TGTGCCAGCAGTTATTTGAGAGGGGACACCGGGGAGCTGTTTTTT
CDR3: CASSYLRGDTGELFF

size: few
V: TRBV2
J: TRBJ1-5
D: -
DNA: TGTGCCAGCAGTGAAGGTGCAGGGTTCAATCAGCCCCAGCATTTT
CDR3: CASSEGAGFNQPQHF

size: few
V: TRBV28
J: TRBJ2-7
D: -
DNA: TGTGCCAGCAGTTTATACGGGAGAGCGCCTTCGGGTTACGAGCAGTACTTC
CDR3: CASSLYGRAPSGYEQYF

size: many
V: TRBV7-2
J: TRBJ2-7
D: TRBD2
DNA: TGTGCCAGCAGCTGGACTAGCGGGGGGCAATACGAGCAGTACTTC
CDR3: CASSWTSGGQYEQYF

size: -
V: TRBV29-1
J: TRBJ2-7
D: TRBD1
DNA: TGCAGCATTTGGGGACAGGGAGAATCCTACGAGCAGTACTTC
CDR3: CSIWGQGESYEQYF

size: -
V: TRBV12-3/TRBV12-4
J: TRBJ1-1
D: -
DNA: TGTGCCAGCAGTTTTTCAGGGCTTGAAGCTTTCTTT
CDR3: CASSFSGLEAFF

size: few
V: TRBV27
J: TRBJ2-1
D: TRBD2
DNA: TGTGCCAGCAGTCCCGGACTAGTATTTAACTCCTACAATGAGCAGTTCTTC
CDR3: CASSPGLVFNSYNEQFF

size: few
V: TRBV11-2
J: TRBJ2-1
D: -
DNA: TGTGCCAGCAGCTTAGTCGACAATCCCCGGGCCCAGTTCTTC
CDR3: CASSLVDNPRAQFF

size: -
V: TRBV7-9
J: TRBJ2-1
D: TRBD2
DNA: TGTGCCAGCAGCTTTACCGGGACTAAGGGTAATGAGCAGTTCTTC
CDR3: CASSFTGTKGNEQFF

size: -
V: TRBV6-5
J: TRBJ2-1
D: -
DNA: TGTGCCAGCAGTTACGGCCGGACAAATGAGCAGTTCTTC
CDR3: CASSYGRTNEQFF

size: -
V: TRBV12-3/TRBV12-4
J: TRBJ2-3
D: TRBD1
DNA: TGTGCCAGCAGTTTGGGGACAGTAGCAGATACGCAGTATTTT
CDR3: CASSLGTVADTQYF

size: few
V: TRBV20-1
J: TRBJ2-3
D: -
DNA: TGCAGTGCTTACTCAGACCGAAGAGCGGAAATTGATACGCAGTATTTT
CDR3: CSAYSDRRAEIDTQYF

size: many
V: TRBV5-6
J: TRBJ2-1
D: -
DNA: TGTGCCAGCAGCTTGGAGGTAGAGTACAATGAGCAGTTCTTC
CDR3: CASSLEVEYNEQFF

size: few
V: TRBV27
J: TRBJ2-3
D: -
DNA: TGTGCCAGCAGTTTTGGTATCGGCGGAGGCACAGATACGCAGTATTTT
CDR3: CASSFGIGGGTDTQYF

size: many
V: TRBV4-1
J: TRBJ2-1
D: -
DNA: TGCGCCAGCAGCCCTGGTTACAATGAGCAGTTCTTC
CDR3: CASSPGYNEQFF

size: -
V: TRBV9
J: TRBJ2-1
D: TRBD2
DNA: TGTGCCAGCAGCGTAGCTACGCGGCTAGCGGGGCGGAATGAGCAGTTCTTC
CDR3: CASSVATRLAGRNEQFF

size: few
V: TRBV28
J: TRBJ2-7
D: -
DNA: TGTGCCAGCAGGAAAAAGACCTACGAGCAGTACTTC
CDR3: CASRKKTYEQYF

size: -
V: TRBV20-1
J: TRBJ2-2
D: -
DNA: TGCAGTGTTCATTCCCGACTAGTCAAAAACACCGGGGAGCTGTTTTTT
CDR3: CSVHSRLVKNTGELFF

size: -
V: TRBV11-2
J: TRBJ2-5
D: -
DNA: TGTGCCAGCAGCTTAGATCTGGAGACCCAGTACTTC
CDR3: CASSLDLETQYF

size: -
V: TRBV12-3/TRBV12-4
J: TRBJ2-7
D: -
DNA: TGTGCCAGCAGTGCGACAGAAACTAACGAGCAGTACTTC
CDR3: CASSATETNEQYF